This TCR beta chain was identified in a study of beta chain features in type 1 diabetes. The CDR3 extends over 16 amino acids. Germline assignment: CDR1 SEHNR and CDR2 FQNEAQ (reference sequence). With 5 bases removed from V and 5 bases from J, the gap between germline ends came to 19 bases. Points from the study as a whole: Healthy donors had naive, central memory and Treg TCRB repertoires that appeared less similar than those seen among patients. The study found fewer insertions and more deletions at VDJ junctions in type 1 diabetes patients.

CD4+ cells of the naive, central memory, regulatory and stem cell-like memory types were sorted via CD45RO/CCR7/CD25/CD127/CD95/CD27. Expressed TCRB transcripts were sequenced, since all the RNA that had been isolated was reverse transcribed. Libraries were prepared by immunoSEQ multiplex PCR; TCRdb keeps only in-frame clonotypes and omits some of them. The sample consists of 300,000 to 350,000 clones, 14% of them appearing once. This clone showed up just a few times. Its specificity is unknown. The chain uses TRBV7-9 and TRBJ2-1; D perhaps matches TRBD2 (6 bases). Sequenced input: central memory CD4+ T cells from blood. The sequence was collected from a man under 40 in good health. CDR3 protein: CASSRWTNRQDNEQFF. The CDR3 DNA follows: TGTGCCAGCAGCCGCTGGACTAACCGCCAGGACAATGAGCAGTTCTTC.